This T cell receptor (beta chain) was retrieved from a study of CD8+ T cells in alopecia areata. Overall study context: Among treated patients, severity was scored by affected scalp area percentage.

The CDR3 is 10 amino acids. The V end was cut by 7 bases, the J end by 8 bases, with 7 bases between. Germline V gene sequence: CDR1 SNHLY, CDR2 FYNNEI. General study findings and limits: Clonality exceeded that of normal scalp in lesional scalp, most notably in alopecia totalis/universalis. For patients receiving tofacitinib, scalp clonality and expanded CD8+ clones among the top 100 significantly decreased. Persistence in scalp and blood during tofacitinib was observed for many expanded lesional clones.

RNA was isolated and reverse transcribed to cDNA, the sequencing template. Libraries were prepared by immunoSEQ multiplex PCR; TCRdb keeps only in-frame clonotypes and omits some of them. The sample lists approximately 140,000 clones; roughly 86% were seen once. As to treatment: oral pan-JAK inhibitor, 5-10 mg twice daily. Comments on this clone: Its target is not known.

The sequence was collected from a human donor with alopecia areata. Sample: CD8+ T cells sorted from blood, taken at week 4, from a patient treated with tofacitinib. The gene calls are TRBV2 and TRBJ2-3, with D uncertain. The CDR3 loop is CASMWGTQYF. The DNA for the CDR3 is TGTGCCAGCATGTGGGGTACGCAGTATTTT. Looking up the rest from reference TRBV2 and TRBJ2-3 gives the full variable domain: EPEVTQTPSHQVTQMGQEVILRCVPISNHLYFYWYRQILGQKVEFLVSFYNNEISEKSEIFDDQFSVERPDGSNFTLKIRSTKLEDSAMYFCASMWGTQYFGPGTRLTVL.